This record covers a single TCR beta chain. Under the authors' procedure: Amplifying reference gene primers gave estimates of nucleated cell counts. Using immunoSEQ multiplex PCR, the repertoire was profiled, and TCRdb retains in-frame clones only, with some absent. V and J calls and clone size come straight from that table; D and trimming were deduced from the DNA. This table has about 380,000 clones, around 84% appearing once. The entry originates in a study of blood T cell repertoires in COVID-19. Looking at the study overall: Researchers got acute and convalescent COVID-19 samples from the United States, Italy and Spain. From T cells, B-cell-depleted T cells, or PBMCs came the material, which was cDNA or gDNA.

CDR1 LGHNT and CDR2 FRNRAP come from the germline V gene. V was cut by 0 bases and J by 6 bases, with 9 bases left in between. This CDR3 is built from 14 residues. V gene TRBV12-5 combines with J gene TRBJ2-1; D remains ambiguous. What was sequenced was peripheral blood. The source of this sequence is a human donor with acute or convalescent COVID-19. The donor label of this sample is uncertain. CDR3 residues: CASGLVLPGNEQFF. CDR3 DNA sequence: TGTGCTAGTGGTTTGGTCCTCCCCGGCAATGAGCAGTTCTTC.